Listed below are T cell receptor beta chains from one sample, sequenced in a study of shared clonotypes between healthy human individuals. Here immunoSEQ multiplex PCR was the method, and the copy in TCRdb shows in-frame clones only, minus some. The sample lists about 2 million clones; around 96% were seen once. The material sequenced was naive CD8+ T cells sorted from blood. The source of these receptors is a man younger than 35 in good health. Both conserved end residues are part of each CDR3. The D gene is left open where the match is weak. Size is omitted from some rows. Given values are once, few, many or a class for expanded clones.

clone size,V gene,D gene,J gene,CDR3 protein,CDR3 DNA
.,TRBV13,TRBD2,TRBJ2-1,CASSVTSGSLNEQFF,TGTGCCAGCAGCGTCACTAGCGGGAGTCTGAATGAGCAGTTCTTC
.,TRBV28,TRBD2,TRBJ2-5,CASSSDAFLAGDTYQETQYF,TGTGCCAGCAGTTCCGACGCCTTCCTAGCGGGGGACACGTACCAAGAGACCCAGTACTTC
few,TRBV6-1,.,TRBJ2-1,CASSDMNEQFF,TGTGCCAGCAGTGATATGAATGAGCAGTTCTTC
.,TRBV29-1,.,TRBJ2-2,CSGTFGTDTGELFF,TGCAGCGGCACATTCGGGACTGACACCGGGGAGCTGTTTTTT
.,TRBV27,TRBD1,TRBJ1-2,CASSSLGTGEMNGYTF,TGTGCCAGCAGTTCACTCGGGACAGGGGAGATGAATGGCTACACCTTC
.,TRBV4-1,TRBD2,TRBJ2-7,CASRAGPTYEQYF,TGCGCCAGCAGAGCGGGGCCAACCTACGAGCAGTACTTC
.,TRBV7-9,.,TRBJ2-7,CASSSDFHEQYF,TGTGCCAGCAGCTCAGATTTCCACGAGCAGTACTTC
.,TRBV6-5,TRBD2,TRBJ2-1,CASSLSGGAYNEQFF,TGTGCCAGCAGCCTTAGCGGGGGGGCCTACAATGAGCAGTTCTTC
.,TRBV27,.,TRBJ2-7,CASSPTYTYEQYF,TGTGCCAGCAGCCCGACTTATACCTACGAGCAGTACTTC
.,TRBV5-1,TRBD1,TRBJ2-3,CASSTRDRDVADTQYF,TGCGCCAGCTCGACCCGGGACAGGGATGTCGCAGATACGCAGTATTTT
once,TRBV28,TRBD1,TRBJ1-6,CASRPDRGRYNSPLHF,TGTGCCAGCAGACCAGACAGGGGGAGGTATAATTCACCCCTCCACTTT
.,TRBV19,.,TRBJ1-2,CASSIDSRYGYTF,TGTGCCAGTAGTATTGACAGCAGATATGGCTACACCTTC
.,TRBV5-6,TRBD1,TRBJ1-6,CASSTGTGYNSPLHF,TGTGCCAGCAGCACCGGGACAGGGTATAATTCACCCCTCCACTTT
.,TRBV4-3,TRBD1,TRBJ1-5,CASSQGTGSNQPQHF,TGCGCCAGCAGCCAAGGGACAGGGAGCAATCAGCCCCAGCATTTT
.,TRBV21-1,.,TRBJ1-6,CASSKGPEIGSYNSPLHF,TGTGCCAGCAGCAAAGGGCCGGAGATAGGCTCCTATAATTCACCCCTCCACTTT
.,TRBV19,TRBD1,TRBJ1-6,CASSPGTDLNSPLHF,TGTGCCAGTAGCCCGGGGACAGACTTAAATTCACCCCTCCACTTT
.,TRBV5-4,TRBD2,TRBJ2-2,CASSFLAATGELFF,TGTGCCAGCAGCTTCCTAGCGGCAACCGGGGAGCTGTTTTTT
.,TRBV5-4,.,TRBJ2-7,CASSLGPMEDEQYF,TGTGCCAGCAGCTTGGGGCCTATGGAGGACGAGCAGTACTTC
.,TRBV10-3,.,TRBJ2-3,CAISGAWDGSTDTQYF,TGTGCCATCAGTGGGGCCTGGGACGGTAGCACAGATACGCAGTATTTT
.,TRBV11-2,.,TRBJ2-7,CASSIGTGSYEQYF,TGTGCCAGCAGCATCGGGACGGGCTCCTACGAGCAGTACTTC
.,TRBV6-5,.,TRBJ1-2,CASSVDTANYGYTF,TGTGCCAGCAGTGTGGACACCGCTAACTATGGCTACACCTTC
.,TRBV7-3,.,TRBJ2-1,CASSPSPYNEQFF,TGTGCCAGCAGCCCAAGTCCCTACAATGAGCAGTTCTTC
once,TRBV29-1,TRBD1,TRBJ1-1,CSVLFTGGRDTEAFF,TGCAGCGTCCTATTTACAGGGGGCAGGGACACTGAAGCTTTCTTT
once,TRBV9,.,TRBJ2-7,CASSSGLPEVHEQYF,TGTGCCAGCAGTTCCGGGCTTCCGGAGGTCCACGAGCAGTACTTC
once,TRBV5-1,TRBD1,TRBJ2-7,CASSFRDRGYEQYF,TGCGCCAGCAGCTTCCGGGACAGGGGGTACGAGCAGTACTTC
.,TRBV27,TRBD1,TRBJ1-1,CASSLLQGGYTEAFF,TGTGCCAGCAGTTTATTACAGGGGGGGTACACTGAAGCTTTCTTT
once,TRBV7-6,TRBD1,TRBJ2-7,CASSTFRGKETYEQYF,TGTGCCAGCAGCACTTTCAGGGGGAAGGAGACCTACGAGCAGTACTTC
.,TRBV5-1,TRBD2,TRBJ2-7,CASSLSGGPYEQYF,TGCGCCAGCAGCCTTAGCGGGGGGCCATACGAGCAGTACTTC
.,TRBV5-4,TRBD1,TRBJ2-7,CASSLGRGRNYEQYF,TGTGCCAGCAGCTTGGGCAGGGGGCGTAATTACGAGCAGTACTTC
.,TRBV6-6,TRBD2,TRBJ2-7,CASSFSGTYEQYF,TGTGCCAGCAGCTTTAGCGGGACCTACGAGCAGTACTTC
.,TRBV29-1,.,TRBJ2-2,CSVEGNFTGELFF,TGCAGCGTGGAGGGAAACTTCACCGGGGAGCTGTTTTTT
.,TRBV10-1,.,TRBJ1-5,CAGGSNQPQHF,TGCGCCGGGGGTAGCAATCAGCCCCAGCATTTT
.,TRBV4-1,TRBD1,TRBJ1-2,CASSGETGGYGYTF,TGCGCCAGCAGCGGGGAGACAGGGGGCTATGGCTACACCTTC
.,TRBV29-1,.,TRBJ2-7,CSAVGLEGRHEQYF,TGCAGCGCAGTAGGGCTTGAAGGGAGGCACGAGCAGTACTTC
.,TRBV7-9,.,TRBJ2-1,CASSPWQGSSYNEQFF,TGTGCCAGCAGCCCTTGGCAGGGGAGCTCCTACAATGAGCAGTTCTTC
.,TRBV7-9,.,TRBJ2-2,CASSSWDQANTGELFF,TGTGCCAGCAGCTCCTGGGACCAAGCGAACACCGGGGAGCTGTTTTTT
.,TRBV5-4,.,TRBJ1-4,CASSPDRRGEKLFF,TGTGCCAGCAGCCCGGACCGGAGAGGAGAAAAACTGTTTTTT
.,TRBV6-5,.,TRBJ2-5,CASSSDETQYF,TGTGCCAGCAGTTCTGACGAGACCCAGTACTTC
.,TRBV10-2,.,TRBJ1-6,CASSDLWQGNSPLHF,TGCGCCAGCAGTGATTTGTGGCAGGGTAATTCACCCCTCCACTTT
.,TRBV19,TRBD2,TRBJ2-7,CASSSGWGGYEQYF,TGTGCCAGTAGTTCCGGGTGGGGGGGCTACGAGCAGTACTTC
.,TRBV19,.,TRBJ1-5,CASSFFLGSSHQPQHF,TGTGCCAGTAGTTTCTTCCTCGGGTCTTCACATCAGCCCCAGCATTTT
.,TRBV19,.,TRBJ2-1,CASSIVSGNNEQFF,TGTGCCAGTAGTATAGTAAGCGGTAACAATGAGCAGTTCTTC
.,TRBV4-3,.,TRBJ1-6,CASSQDSIHQGPLYNSPLHF,TGCGCCAGCAGCCAAGATAGTATCCACCAGGGACCGCTATATAATTCACCCCTCCACTTT
.,TRBV10-3,.,TRBJ2-7,CAISDDRSHDEQYF,TGTGCCATCAGTGACGACAGGTCTCATGACGAGCAGTACTTC
.,TRBV28,TRBD1,TRBJ1-6,CASSFGTGDNSPLHF,TGTGCCAGCAGTTTTGGGACAGGAGATAATTCACCCCTCCACTTT
once,TRBV6-5,.,TRBJ1-2,CASSYESPGYGYTF,TGTGCCAGCAGTTACGAGTCGCCAGGCTATGGCTACACCTTC
.,TRBV4-1,.,TRBJ2-7,CASSLGREQYF,TGCGCCAGCAGCCTGGGCAGGGAGCAGTACTTC
.,TRBV2,TRBD2,TRBJ2-1,CARTSGGTDEQFF,TGTGCCAGGACTAGCGGGGGAACGGATGAGCAGTTCTTC
.,TRBV10-3,TRBD1,TRBJ2-3,CAISESMQGQVNTDTQYF,TGTGCCATCAGTGAGTCGATGCAGGGACAGGTGAACACAGATACGCAGTATTTT
.,TRBV4-1,.,TRBJ2-1,CASSQSHNEQFF,TGCGCCAGCAGCCAGTCCCACAATGAGCAGTTCTTC
.,TRBV18,.,TRBJ2-7,CASSPDKGGGYEQYF,TGTGCCAGCTCACCAGATAAGGGAGGGGGCTACGAGCAGTACTTC
.,TRBV29-1,.,TRBJ2-7,CSVGEGGEQYF,TGCAGCGTAGGGGAAGGGGGGGAGCAGTACTTC
.,TRBV6-1,TRBD2,TRBJ2-3,CASKLAGGTDTQYF,TGTGCCAGTAAACTAGCGGGGGGGACAGATACGCAGTATTTT
.,TRBV10-1,TRBD2,TRBJ2-3,CASSGTSADTQYF,TGCGCCAGCAGCGGTACTAGCGCAGATACGCAGTATTTT
.,TRBV27,.,TRBJ1-6,CASSVNTLGHSPLHF,TGTGCCAGCAGTGTTAATACCTTGGGCCATTCACCCCTCCACTTT
.,TRBV6-1,TRBD1,TRBJ2-7,CASSDGTGDEQYF,TGTGCCAGCAGTGACGGGACAGGGGACGAGCAGTACTTC